This entry concerns a single T cell receptor (beta chain). What it binds is unknown. Germline V lookup: CDR1 SQVTM, CDR2 ANQGSEA. The CDR3 runs to 17 residues. V was pared by 4 bases and J by 1 base, with 15 bases of the junction left unmatched. The sample comes from a study of cytomegalovirus exposure and HLA in healthy donors. Whole-study results and caveats: Earlier analysis looked at TCR beta V segments, and most were productive about 87% or about 30% of the time. High specificity and sensitivity for cytomegalovirus status were reported for the classifier. Confirmation was obtained in vitro that a few CMV-associated chains are specific for CMV antigens.

The PCR contained 60 Vbeta and 13 Jbeta primers. Repertoires were generated with immunoSEQ multiplex PCR, while TCRdb's copy carries only in-frame clones and drops some. The sample contains 100,000 to 150,000 clones, 81% of which appear only once. The sample was PBMCs. The origin of this receptor is a man between 18 and 29 years old in good health and CMV-seronegative. V gene TRBV29-1 combines with J gene TRBJ1-1; TRBD1 matches 7 bases. CDR3 in amino acids: CSVGWLTGFSRNTEAFF. The CDR3 DNA follows: TGCAGCGTTGGGTGGTTGACAGGGTTTTCGAGGAACACTGAAGCTTTCTTT.